The clone carrying this TCR beta chain has a count of ten or more. The data derive from a study of T cells in Graves' hyperthyroidism and ophthalmopathy. Template material for amplifying TCR beta CDR3 regions consisted of RNA transcripts. TCR CDR3 regions were first amplified by RT-PCR with HTBI primers. TCRdb used MiXCR to reprocess the multiplex PCR reads, holding one entry per CDR3 protein. The sample has 600,000 to 700,000 distinct CDR3 sequences, roughly 14% seen once; the top ten hold approximately 4.2%. An approximately 9.4 ml volume of fresh peripheral blood provided the PBMCs. V dropped 2 bases and J dropped 4; count of bases not matched to a gene: 2. Germline CDR1 MNHEY, CDR2 SVGAGI. The CDR3 has 14 residues.

What was sequenced was blood. The J gene is TRBJ2-7, the V gene TRBV6-5, with TRBD2 identical over 10 bases. The origin of this receptor is a woman between 40 and 55 years old with Graves' ophthalmopathy. CDR3 sequence: CASSYRTSGYEQYF. The DNA of the CDR3 is TGTGCCAGCAGTTACCGGACTAGCGGATACGAGCAGTACTTC.